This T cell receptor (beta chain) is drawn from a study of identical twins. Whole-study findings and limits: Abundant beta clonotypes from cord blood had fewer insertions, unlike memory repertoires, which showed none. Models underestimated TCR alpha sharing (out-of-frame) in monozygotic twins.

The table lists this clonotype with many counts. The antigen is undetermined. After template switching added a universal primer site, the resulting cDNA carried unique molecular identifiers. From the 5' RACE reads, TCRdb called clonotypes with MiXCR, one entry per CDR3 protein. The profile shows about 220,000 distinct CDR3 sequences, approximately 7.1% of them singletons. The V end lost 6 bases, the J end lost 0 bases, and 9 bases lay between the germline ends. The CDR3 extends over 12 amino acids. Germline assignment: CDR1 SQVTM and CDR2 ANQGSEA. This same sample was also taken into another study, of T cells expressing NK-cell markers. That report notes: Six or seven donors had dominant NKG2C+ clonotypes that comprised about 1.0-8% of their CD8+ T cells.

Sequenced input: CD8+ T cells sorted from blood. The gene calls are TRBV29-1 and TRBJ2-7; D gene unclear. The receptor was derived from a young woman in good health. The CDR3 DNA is TGCAGCGTGCCGGTGGGCTCCTACGAGCAGTACTTC. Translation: CSVPVGSYEQYF.